This is a list of T cell receptor beta chains from one sample in a study of cytomegalovirus exposure and HLA in healthy donors. Sequenced by immunoSEQ multiplex PCR; TCRdb stores in-frame clones only, minus some. This sample has about 83,000 clones, with approximately 80% found just once. The sample taken for sequencing was PBMCs. The origin of the receptors is a woman aged 25 to 39 in good health and CMV-seronegative. The CDR3 runs from the conserved cysteine through the conserved F or W. The D gene is left open where the match is weak. Rows give clone size only sometimes, using once, few, many, or a class for an expanded clone.

abundance: -; j_gene: TRBJ2-1; v_gene: TRBV6-6; d_gene: TRBD1; CDR3nt: TGTGCCAGCAGTTACTCGTGGAAGGGGGCAGCAAGTGAGCAGTTCTTC; CDR3aa: CASSYSWKGAASEQFF
abundance: -; j_gene: TRBJ2-7; v_gene: TRBV9; d_gene: TRBD2; CDR3nt: TGTGCCAGCAGCCTTACTAGCGGGCCGACCTACGAGCAGTACTTC; CDR3aa: CASSLTSGPTYEQYF
abundance: -; j_gene: TRBJ2-2; v_gene: TRBV11-2; d_gene: -; CDR3nt: TGTGCCAGCAGGCAGCCGGGACTCTCTTATAACACCGGGGAGCTGTTTTTT; CDR3aa: CASRQPGLSYNTGELFF
abundance: -; j_gene: TRBJ1-1; v_gene: TRBV7-6; d_gene: -; CDR3nt: TGTGCCAGCAGCTCCCCACCGAGCACTGAAGCTTTCTTT; CDR3aa: CASSSPPSTEAFF
abundance: -; j_gene: TRBJ1-1; v_gene: TRBV5-1; d_gene: TRBD1; CDR3nt: TGCGCCAGCAGCTTGGACAGGGGGAACACTGAAGCTTTCTTT; CDR3aa: CASSLDRGNTEAFF
abundance: -; j_gene: TRBJ2-2; v_gene: TRBV28; d_gene: -; CDR3nt: TGTGCCCCACAGGGGGGGTCCCCCGGGGAGCTGTTTTTT; CDR3aa: CAPQGGSPGELFF
abundance: -; j_gene: TRBJ2-7; v_gene: TRBV19; d_gene: TRBD2; CDR3nt: TGTGCCAGTAGTATCGGGGGGGCCTCTTCCTACGAGCAGTACTTC; CDR3aa: CASSIGGASSYEQYF
abundance: few; j_gene: TRBJ2-7; v_gene: TRBV15; d_gene: TRBD1; CDR3nt: TGTGCCACCAGCACAAGACAGGGGGCCTACGAGCAGTACTTC; CDR3aa: CATSTRQGAYEQYF
abundance: -; j_gene: TRBJ2-1; v_gene: TRBV10-2; d_gene: -; CDR3nt: TGCGCCAGCAGTGAAGGGCGAACTTGGCGGGACCACAATGAGCAGTTCTTC; CDR3aa: CASSEGRTWRDHNEQFF
abundance: -; j_gene: TRBJ1-4; v_gene: TRBV30; d_gene: -; CDR3nt: TGTGCCTGGAGTGAAAAGGGGAGGAATGAAAAACTGTTTTTT; CDR3aa: CAWSEKGRNEKLFF
abundance: few; j_gene: TRBJ2-5; v_gene: TRBV7-9; d_gene: TRBD1; CDR3nt: TGTGCCAGCAGCCGGGGACAGGGAGAAGAGACCCAGTACTTC; CDR3aa: CASSRGQGEETQYF
abundance: -; j_gene: TRBJ2-2; v_gene: TRBV7-6; d_gene: TRBD1; CDR3nt: TGTGCAACGCAGGGGGACCTCGCCGGGGAGCTGTTTTTT; CDR3aa: CATQGDLAGELFF
abundance: -; j_gene: TRBJ1-5; v_gene: TRBV6-1; d_gene: TRBD1; CDR3nt: TGTGCCAGCGAGCACAGAAACCGGGACAGCCAATCCCAGCATTTT; CDR3aa: CASEHRNRDSQSQHF
abundance: -; j_gene: TRBJ1-4; v_gene: TRBV18; d_gene: -; CDR3nt: TGTGCCAGCTCACCACGACAGGTTAATGAAAAACTGTTTTTT; CDR3aa: CASSPRQVNEKLFF
abundance: -; j_gene: TRBJ2-4; v_gene: TRBV15; d_gene: -; CDR3nt: TGTGCCACCAGCAGAGATCTGGGGGGAAACATTCAGTACTTC; CDR3aa: CATSRDLGGNIQYF
abundance: -; j_gene: TRBJ2-7; v_gene: TRBV10-1; d_gene: TRBD2; CDR3nt: TGCGCCAGCAGTGAGTGGGGGGGCAGGAGCGGGAGATTTATCGGCTACGAGCAGTACTTC; CDR3aa: CASSEWGGRSGRFIGYEQYF
abundance: -; j_gene: TRBJ1-2; v_gene: TRBV6-5; d_gene: -; CDR3nt: TGTGCCAGCAGTTATGGGGCCGGTAGAAGCTACACCTTC; CDR3aa: CASSYGAGRSYTF
abundance: -; j_gene: TRBJ2-1; v_gene: TRBV9; d_gene: -; CDR3nt: TGTGCCAGCAGCGTAGGGGGACGGGGGAATGAGCAGTTCTTC; CDR3aa: CASSVGGRGNEQFF
abundance: -; j_gene: TRBJ2-3; v_gene: TRBV14; d_gene: -; CDR3nt: TGTGCCAGCAGCCACGGGGGTTCGGATACGCAGTATTTT; CDR3aa: CASSHGGSDTQYF
abundance: -; j_gene: TRBJ2-4; v_gene: TRBV2; d_gene: -; CDR3nt: TGTGCCAGCAGTGAAAGGGCGGGGCAGGGCAAAAACATTCAGTACTTC; CDR3aa: CASSERAGQGKNIQYF
abundance: few; j_gene: TRBJ2-3; v_gene: TRBV28; d_gene: -; CDR3nt: TGTGCCAGCGAGCAGGGAGATACGCAGTATTTT; CDR3aa: CASEQGDTQYF
abundance: few; j_gene: TRBJ2-7; v_gene: TRBV7-6; d_gene: -; CDR3nt: TGTGCCAGCAGCTTAGTGGCCCTAGGGGGCTCCTACGAGCAGTACTTC; CDR3aa: CASSLVALGGSYEQYF
abundance: -; j_gene: TRBJ2-1; v_gene: TRBV18; d_gene: TRBD1; CDR3nt: TGTGCCAGCTCACCAAGGACAGGGGTCTACAATGAGCAGTTCTTC; CDR3aa: CASSPRTGVYNEQFF
abundance: -; j_gene: TRBJ2-1; v_gene: TRBV6-1; d_gene: TRBD1; CDR3nt: TGTGCCAGCACCAGGGACAGCTACAATGAGCAGTTCTTC; CDR3aa: CASTRDSYNEQFF
abundance: -; j_gene: TRBJ1-2; v_gene: TRBV6-4; d_gene: -; CDR3nt: TGTGCCAGCAGTGCCGGACAGTTCTATGGCTACACCTTC; CDR3aa: CASSAGQFYGYTF
abundance: -; j_gene: TRBJ2-1; v_gene: TRBV28; d_gene: -; CDR3nt: TGTGCCAGCAGTCTACTAGCTGATTACAATGAGCAGTTCTTC; CDR3aa: CASSLLADYNEQFF
abundance: -; j_gene: TRBJ2-7; v_gene: TRBV28; d_gene: -; CDR3nt: TGTGCCAGCAGTGCCTCGGGACACCCCGTAGGGCAGTACTTC; CDR3aa: CASSASGHPVGQYF
abundance: -; j_gene: TRBJ2-2; v_gene: TRBV30; d_gene: TRBD2; CDR3nt: TGTGCCTGGAGATCCTCCGGGGGGACCGGGGAGCTGTTTTTT; CDR3aa: CAWRSSGGTGELFF
abundance: -; j_gene: TRBJ2-1; v_gene: TRBV5-6; d_gene: TRBD1; CDR3nt: TGTGCCAGCAGCTCAGATCGACCCCCGGGACAGCCCAATGAGCAGTTCTTC; CDR3aa: CASSSDRPPGQPNEQFF
abundance: -; j_gene: TRBJ2-3; v_gene: TRBV5-4; d_gene: -; CDR3nt: TGTGCCAGCACCGCAACTAGTTCCACAGATACGCAGTATTTT; CDR3aa: CASTATSSTDTQYF
abundance: -; j_gene: TRBJ2-1; v_gene: TRBV11-3; d_gene: -; CDR3nt: TGTGCCAGCAGCCCCTCGTGGGAGAGCCCACGCAACAATGAGCAGTTCTTC; CDR3aa: CASSPSWESPRNNEQFF
abundance: -; j_gene: TRBJ2-2; v_gene: TRBV7-8; d_gene: TRBD2; CDR3nt: TGTGCCAGCAGCACGGGACTAGCGGTCCGGGAGCTGTTTTTT; CDR3aa: CASSTGLAVRELFF
abundance: -; j_gene: TRBJ1-1; v_gene: TRBV5-1; d_gene: -; CDR3nt: TGCGCCAGCAGCCGAGGGGGGGACACTGAAGCTTTCTTT; CDR3aa: CASSRGGDTEAFF
abundance: -; j_gene: TRBJ1-1; v_gene: TRBV5-8; d_gene: -; CDR3nt: TGTGCCAGCGCCCGGGGGGTTGGGACTGAAGCTTTCTTT; CDR3aa: CASARGVGTEAFF
abundance: -; j_gene: TRBJ2-7; v_gene: TRBV28; d_gene: TRBD1; CDR3nt: TGTGCCAGCAGTTTGGGGACAGCTAACTCCTACGAGCAGTACTTC; CDR3aa: CASSLGTANSYEQYF
abundance: -; j_gene: TRBJ1-2; v_gene: TRBV2; d_gene: TRBD1; CDR3nt: TGTGCCAGCAGGGGACAGGGCTATGGCTACACCTTC; CDR3aa: CASRGQGYGYTF
abundance: -; j_gene: TRBJ2-7; v_gene: TRBV30; d_gene: TRBD2; CDR3nt: TGTGCCTGGGGGGGGGTAAACTACGAGCAGTACTTC; CDR3aa: CAWGGVNYEQYF
abundance: -; j_gene: TRBJ2-1; v_gene: TRBV5-1; d_gene: TRBD2; CDR3nt: TGCGCCAGCAGCTTCGATCTAGCGGGAGGCGATGAGCAGTTCTTC; CDR3aa: CASSFDLAGGDEQFF
abundance: -; j_gene: TRBJ2-1; v_gene: TRBV28; d_gene: -; CDR3nt: TGTGCCAGCAGTTCCCGGGACTCTTACTACAATGAGCAGTTCTTC; CDR3aa: CASSSRDSYYNEQFF
abundance: -; j_gene: TRBJ1-2; v_gene: TRBV10-3; d_gene: TRBD1; CDR3nt: TGTGCCATCAGTGAGCTCACCGGGACAGGGGGTTCTAACTATGGCTACACCTTC; CDR3aa: CAISELTGTGGSNYGYTF
abundance: -; j_gene: TRBJ2-2; v_gene: TRBV28; d_gene: TRBD1; CDR3nt: TGTGCCAGCAGTCCGATGGACAGGGCCGTGACCGGGGAGCTGTTTTTT; CDR3aa: CASSPMDRAVTGELFF
abundance: -; j_gene: TRBJ1-2; v_gene: TRBV18; d_gene: TRBD1; CDR3nt: TGTGCCAGCTCACCGGTAGGACAGGGAGATGGCTACACCTTC; CDR3aa: CASSPVGQGDGYTF
abundance: -; j_gene: TRBJ1-5; v_gene: TRBV20-1; d_gene: -; CDR3nt: TGCAGTGCTCTCTGGGGCCAGCCCCAGCATTTT; CDR3aa: CSALWGQPQHF
abundance: -; j_gene: TRBJ2-7; v_gene: TRBV5-1; d_gene: TRBD2; CDR3nt: TGCGCCAGCAGCCTCGGACTAGCGGGATACTACGAGCAGTACTTC; CDR3aa: CASSLGLAGYYEQYF
abundance: -; j_gene: TRBJ2-5; v_gene: TRBV19; d_gene: TRBD1; CDR3nt: TGTGCCAGTAGTATTGGGACAGGGCTACAAGAGACCCAGTACTTC; CDR3aa: CASSIGTGLQETQYF